The rows below give T cell receptor beta chains drawn from one sample of a study of beta chain features in type 1 diabetes. Produced via immunoSEQ multiplex PCR; TCRdb's table is partial and in-frame only. The table records around 310,000 clones, approximately 11% of them present only once. Input material: naive CD4+ T cells from blood. The receptor source for this set is a woman in her twenties or thirties in good health. The CDR3 runs from the conserved cysteine through the conserved F or W. Fields, in order: D gene, clone size, J gene, V gene, CDR3 protein, CDR3 DNA. A D gene is named only where the DNA matches it firmly. A clone size is listed for some rows: how often the clone was seen (once, few, many), or a class if it is expanded.

>NA|few|TRBJ1-1|TRBV7-3
CASSFFPNTEAFF
TGTGCCAGCAGCTTCTTCCCGAACACTGAAGCTTTCTTT
>NA|few|TRBJ1-1|TRBV2
CASSLEGNTEAFF
TGTGCCAGCAGTTTGGAGGGGAACACTGAAGCTTTCTTT
>NA|few|TRBJ2-7|TRBV29-1
CSVSPTGRSYEQYF
TGCAGCGTCAGCCCGACAGGTCGTTCCTACGAGCAGTACTTC
>TRBD2|NA|TRBJ2-1|TRBV7-7
CASSFGLAEYNEQFF
TGTGCTAGCAGCTTTGGACTAGCGGAATACAATGAGCAGTTCTTC
>TRBD2|few|TRBJ2-3|TRBV9
CASSVERRGLAGNTDTQYF
TGTGCCAGCAGCGTAGAAAGAAGGGGGTTAGCGGGAAACACAGATACGCAGTATTTT
>TRBD1|few|TRBJ2-1|TRBV18
CASSAGDSLGEQFF
TGTGCCAGCTCAGCCGGGGACAGCTTGGGTGAGCAGTTCTTC
>TRBD2|NA|TRBJ2-5|TRBV6-5
CASKRELGETQYF
TGTGCCAGCAAGCGGGAGCTAGGAGAGACCCAGTACTTC
>NA|few|TRBJ1-1|TRBV19
CASSPEVWGGLTEAFF
TGTGCCAGTAGCCCGGAGGTGTGGGGGGGGCTCACTGAAGCTTTCTTT
>NA|few|TRBJ2-1|TRBV7-3
CASSRTLYNEQFF
TGTGCCAGCAGCAGGACTCTATACAATGAGCAGTTCTTC
>TRBD2|few|TRBJ2-5|TRBV4-2
CASSQDYSGGQETQYF
TGTGCCAGCAGCCAAGATTACAGCGGGGGACAAGAGACCCAGTACTTC
>TRBD2|NA|TRBJ2-1|TRBV27
CASSFRTSGRDGNEQFF
TGTGCCAGCAGTTTTAGGACTAGCGGGAGGGATGGCAATGAGCAGTTCTTC
>TRBD1|few|TRBJ1-4|TRBV5-6
CASSARTGSNEKLFF
TGTGCCAGCAGCGCCCGGACAGGTTCTAATGAAAAACTGTTTTTT
>NA|few|TRBJ2-1|TRBV10-3
CATAPSNYNEQFF
TGTGCCACCGCCCCAAGCAATTACAATGAGCAGTTCTTC
>TRBD1|NA|TRBJ2-5|TRBV5-1
CASSLGPGQQETQYF
TGCGCCAGCAGCCTGGGTCCGGGACAGCAAGAGACCCAGTACTTC
>NA|NA|TRBJ2-3|TRBV21-1
CAVSFRDTQYF
TGTGCCGTCTCCTTTCGGGATACGCAGTATTTT
>NA|NA|TRBJ2-7|TRBV6-5
CASSPRQVIYEQYF
TGTGCCAGCAGTCCTCGACAGGTGATCTACGAGCAGTACTTC
>NA|NA|TRBJ2-1|TRBV7-3
CASSSDSYNEQFF
TGTGCCAGCAGCTCCGACAGCTACAATGAGCAGTTCTTC
>NA|NA|TRBJ2-1|TRBV5-1
CASSLGLGFGNEQFF
TGCGCCAGCAGCTTGGGACTAGGCTTCGGCAATGAGCAGTTCTTC
>NA|few|TRBJ2-5|TRBV29-1
CSVGTPQETQYF
TGCAGCGTCGGGACACCTCAAGAGACCCAGTACTTC
>NA|few|TRBJ2-5|TRBV5-1
CASSTDGETQYF
TGCGCCAGCAGCACAGATGGGGAGACCCAGTACTTC
>TRBD2|few|TRBJ2-1|TRBV4-3
CASSQDGRLAGTYNEQFF
TGCGCCAGCAGCCAGGACGGACGGCTAGCGGGAACTTACAATGAGCAGTTCTTC
>NA|NA|TRBJ2-3|TRBV5-6
CASSLIRWGEDTDTQYF
TGTGCCAGCAGCTTGATCAGGTGGGGCGAAGACACAGATACGCAGTATTTT
>TRBD1|few|TRBJ2-2|TRBV9
CASSLRQGTNTGELFF
TGTGCCAGCAGCCTTAGACAGGGGACTAACACCGGGGAGCTGTTTTTT
>NA|NA|TRBJ1-5|TRBV6-5
CASSSRGNQPQHF
TGTGCCAGCAGCTCCCGGGGCAATCAGCCCCAGCATTTT
>TRBD2|few|TRBJ2-3|TRBV14
CASSLTSGADTQYF
TGTGCCAGCAGCCTAACTAGCGGGGCAGATACGCAGTATTTT
>TRBD1|few|TRBJ2-2|TRBV7-2
CASRQGASTGELFF
TGTGCCAGCAGACAGGGGGCCAGCACCGGGGAGCTGTTTTTT
>NA|few|TRBJ2-7|TRBV28
CASTDRISVAGSGEQYF
TGTGCCAGCACCGACAGAATCTCTGTTGCCGGGTCGGGCGAGCAGTACTTC
>NA|NA|TRBJ2-1|TRBV5-4
CASSLGGIYNEQFF
TGTGCCAGCAGCTTGGGAGGGATCTACAATGAGCAGTTCTTC
>TRBD1|few|TRBJ2-6|TRBV19
CASNRDSANSGANVLTF
TGTGCCAGTAACCGGGACAGCGCAAACTCTGGGGCCAACGTCCTGACTTTC
>TRBD2|few|TRBJ2-1|TRBV9
CASSAWTSGGHEQFF
TGTGCCAGCAGCGCTTGGACTAGCGGAGGCCATGAGCAGTTCTTC
>NA|few|TRBJ2-5|TRBV5-5
CASDHRVQETQYF
TGTGCCAGCGACCACAGAGTCCAAGAGACCCAGTACTTC
>NA|few|TRBJ2-7|TRBV18
CASSLGLSPYEQYF
TGTGCCAGCTCACTTGGGCTTTCTCCGTACGAGCAGTACTTC
>NA|few|TRBJ2-3|TRBV5-1
CASSLMTGPGDTQYF
TGCGCCAGCAGCTTGATGACAGGCCCCGGAGATACGCAGTATTTT
>TRBD2|few|TRBJ2-1|TRBV5-1
CASSLAGLANNEQFF
TGCGCCAGCAGCTTGGCCGGACTAGCCAACAATGAGCAGTTCTTC
>NA|few|TRBJ1-5|TRBV7-9
CASSRLGQPQHF
TGTGCCAGCAGCCGCCTCGGTCAGCCCCAGCATTTT
>NA|NA|TRBJ2-3|TRBV18
CASSPSLVETDTQYF
TGTGCCAGCTCACCAAGCCTGGTGGAGACAGATACGCAGTATTTT
>NA|few|TRBJ2-6|TRBV7-3
CASKETGTGSGANVLTF
TGTGCCAGCAAAGAAACAGGAACCGGCTCTGGGGCCAACGTCCTGACTTTC
>NA|few|TRBJ1-5|TRBV6-5
CASSYSGGSSNQPQHF
TGTGCCAGCAGTTACTCTGGGGGCTCAAGCAATCAGCCCCAGCATTTT
>NA|NA|TRBJ1-3|TRBV29-1
CSVERQDGNTIYF
TGCAGCGTTGAAAGGCAGGATGGAAACACCATATATTTT
>TRBD2|NA|TRBJ2-7|TRBV19
CASKPAGGRDEQYF
TGTGCCAGTAAGCCCGCGGGAGGGCGCGACGAGCAGTACTTC
>NA|few|TRBJ2-7|TRBV4-3
CASSPDRLSYEQYF
TGCGCCAGCAGCCCCGACAGGCTTTCCTACGAGCAGTACTTC
>TRBD2|few|TRBJ2-2|TRBV4-2
CASSQLILADTNTGELFF
TGTGCCAGCAGCCAACTTATTCTAGCGGACACGAACACCGGGGAGCTGTTTTTT
>TRBD2|few|TRBJ2-3|TRBV5-4
CALTGTSGRVSTDTQYF
TGTGCCCTGACCGGGACTAGCGGGAGAGTTAGCACAGATACGCAGTATTTT
>TRBD2|NA|TRBJ2-3|TRBV5-4
CASSLPGLGTDTQYF
TGTGCCAGCAGCTTGCCGGGACTAGGCACAGATACGCAGTATTTT
>NA|few|TRBJ1-2|TRBV21-1
CASSKFPGDYGYTF
TGTGCCAGCAGCAAATTCCCAGGGGACTATGGCTACACCTTC
>NA|NA|TRBJ2-5|TRBV30
CAWSGPDGGETQYF
TGTGCCTGGAGTGGCCCGGACGGGGGAGAGACCCAGTACTTC
>NA|NA|TRBJ1-1|TRBV7-3
CASSFTGNTEAFF
TGTGCCAGCAGCTTTACCGGGAATACTGAAGCTTTCTTT
>NA|few|TRBJ2-4|TRBV6-5
CASNRGSAKNIQYF
TGTGCCAGCAATCGGGGTAGCGCCAAAAACATTCAGTACTTC
>TRBD1|few|TRBJ2-5|TRBV29-1
CSVQQGAGETQYF
TGCAGCGTCCAACAGGGGGCAGGGGAGACCCAGTACTTC
>NA|few|TRBJ1-2|TRBV5-4
CASSSSNYGYTF
TGTGCCAGCAGCTCATCTAACTATGGCTACACCTTC
>TRBD1|few|TRBJ2-4|TRBV28
CASRPPGQGLHIQYF
TGTGCCAGCAGACCCCCGGGACAGGGGCTACACATTCAGTACTTC
>NA|NA|TRBJ2-1|TRBV7-7
CASSLTGSGNEQFF
TGTGCTAGCAGCTTAACAGGGTCTGGGAATGAGCAGTTCTTC
>NA|few|TRBJ1-2|TRBV28
CASSRGESNYGYTF
TGTGCCAGCAGTCGAGGAGAGTCAAACTATGGCTACACCTTC
>TRBD2|few|TRBJ2-1|TRBV18
CASSLMRTSGTYNEQFF
TGTGCCAGCTCACTAATGCGGACTAGCGGAACCTACAATGAGCAGTTCTTC
>TRBD1|NA|TRBJ1-1|TRBV11-2
CASRNYGQGIITEAFF
TGTGCCAGCAGGAACTATGGACAGGGGATTATTACTGAAGCTTTCTTT
>NA|NA|TRBJ2-3|TRBV5-1
CASSLAGIQADTQYF
TGCGCCAGCAGCTTGGCCGGCATACAGGCGGATACGCAGTATTTT
>NA|NA|TRBJ1-4|TRBV2
CASSWTSVSGEKLFF
TGTGCCAGCAGTTGGACATCGGTATCGGGTGAAAAACTGTTTTTT